This passage covers 9 T cell receptor beta chains from one sample sequenced in a study of neurological immune-mediated disorders. MiXCR, applied by TCRdb to the 5' RACE reads, yields one record per CDR3 protein. The repertoire holds roughly 48,000 distinct CDR3 sequences, 13% seen once, with under 5% in the top ten. Specified time point: longitudinal time-point 2. Sequences were obtained from PBMCs. The receptor set was obtained from a male donor with HTLV-1-associated myelopathy (HAM/TSP).

This clonotype was recorded at least ten times. The chain carries TRBV5-6 and TRBJ2-5; 7 bases are a match to TRBD1. After removal of 2 bases from V and 2 bases from J, the junction contained 3 bases not matched to a gene. Germline V lookup: CDR1 SGHDT, CDR2 YYEEEE. The CDR3 runs to 14 residues. CDR3 protein: CASSFGTAQETQYF. CDR3 sequence (DNA): TGTGCCAGCAGCTTTGGGACAGCGCAAGAGACCCAGTACTTC. The full variable domain, with the rest looked up from reference TRBV5-6 and TRBJ2-5, is DAGVTQSPTHLIKTRGQQVTLRCSPKSGHDTVSWYQQALGQGPQFIFQYYEEEERQRGNFPDRFSGHQFPNYSSELNVNALLLGDSALYLCASSFGTAQETQYFGPGTRLLVL.

This clonotype is deemed medium-sized. The V call is TRBV29-1, the J call TRBJ2-7; the D is unclear. This CDR3 has 12 residues. Germline CDR1 is SQVTM and CDR2 is ANQGSEA. V lost 4 bases, J lost 3 bases, and 10 bases lay in between. The CDR3 here is CSVAKANYEQYF. CDR3 DNA sequence: TGCAGCGTTGCGAAAGCCAACTACGAGCAGTACTTC.

The chain links TRBV6-1 to TRBJ1-1, with D uncertain. This CDR3 contains 15 residues. CDR1 and CDR2 (germline): MNHNS, SASEGT. The V end lost 4 bases, the J end lost 1 base, and 13 bases lay between the germline ends. The CDR3 sequence: CASSVPGRPNTEAFF. The CDR3 DNA reads as TGTGCCAGCAGTGTCCCGGGGAGACCGAACACTGAAGCTTTCTTT.

This clonotype was counted many times. The CDR3 protein is CASSVGGGDTGELFF. The CDR3 DNA sequence: TGTGCCAGCAGCGTAGGAGGAGGGGACACCGGGGAGCTGTTTTTT. This rearrangement joins TRBV9 to TRBJ2-2; D is perhaps TRBD2 (6 bases). The germline CDR1 and CDR2 sequences are SGDLS and YYNGEE. CDR3 length: 15 amino acids. V dropped 0 bases and J dropped 3 bases, with 9 bases sitting between them.

The chain is built from TRBV12-3 or TRBV12-4 and TRBJ1-5; D ambiguous. The CDR3 totals 13 residues. The germline V and J ends were trimmed by 4 bases and 3 bases, with 7 bases remaining between them. CDR3: CASSWEVNQPQHF. The DNA for the CDR3 is TGTGCCAGCAGTTGGGAAGTCAATCAGCCCCAGCATTTT.

At least ten counts were recorded for this clonotype. The V gene is TRBV24-1, the J gene TRBJ1-5; D gene uncertain. Germline CDR1 KGHDR, CDR2 SFDVKD. CDR3 length: 16 amino acids. V gave up 2 bases and J gave up 1 base, with 11 bases separating them. The CDR3 nucleotides are TGTGCCACCAGTGATTCCACTAGGGCAAGCAATCAGCCCCAGCATTTT. It translates to CATSDSTRASNQPQHF.

The genes are TRBV19 and TRBJ2-2; TRBD1 agrees at 7 bases. Unmatched junction bases numbered 3, after V lost 7 bases and J lost 1 base. Looked up from germline, CDR1 is LNHDA and CDR2 is SQIVND (reference sequence). This CDR3 has 14 amino acids. CDR3: CASMTGLNTGELFF. The CDR3 nucleotides are TGTGCCAGTATGACAGGGTTGAACACCGGGGAGCTGTTTTTT.

This clonotype came up many times. This chain joins TRBV28 and TRBJ2-3, with 14 bases matching TRBD2. Germline V gene lookup returns CDR1 MDHEN and CDR2 SYDVKM. The CDR3 runs to 18 residues. V lost 4 bases, J lost 2 bases, and 8 bases stayed unmatched. The CDR3 sequence: CASSYSRTSGGYTDTQYF. The CDR3 coding sequence is TGTGCCAGCAGTTACTCCCGGACTAGCGGGGGGTACACAGATACGCAGTATTTT.

Points on this clonotype: A read error may produce the germline difference seen at one junction end. The V and J genes are TRBV7-6 and TRBJ1-5, with 7 bases lining up with TRBD1. CDR3 length equals 15 residues. Looked up from germline, CDR1 is SGHVS and CDR2 is FNYEAQ. CDR3 sequence: CASSLGVGGGQPQHF. Written as DNA, the CDR3 is TGTGCTAGCAGCTTAGGAGTAGGGGGCGGTCAGCCCCAGCATTTT.